The clone carrying this TCR beta chain was seen only a few times. Original data processing: Amplification from reference gene primers served as the basis for estimated nucleated cell counts. Repertoires were generated with immunoSEQ multiplex PCR, while TCRdb's copy carries only in-frame clones and drops some. Clone size and V and J calls were adopted from that table, with D and trimming inferred from the DNA. The sample records 300,000 to 400,000 clones, around 87% being singletons. Participants were aged 18 to 89 years, lived in roughly 23 US areas, and enrolled virtually. This sample stems from a study of blood T cell repertoires in COVID-19. The wider study: Spain, Italy and the United States supplied samples that represented acute and convalescent COVID-19. T cells, B-cell-depleted T cells, or PBMCs supplied cDNA or gDNA.

The ends lost 0 bases at V and 10 bases at J; junction bases unmatched: 4. Per germline, CDR1 SGHTA and CDR2 FQGNSA. The CDR3 contains 16 residues. Sequencing input: PBMCs or T cells enriched from blood (not recorded which). This clonotype was obtained from a man between 18 and 35 years old who had recovered from COVID-19. The chain joins TRBV7-2 to TRBJ1-6; 12 nucleotides match TRBD1. DNA of the CDR3: TGTGCCAGCAGCTTAGCCTTGGGGACAGGGGGCTCACCCCTCCACTTT. It encodes CASSLALGTGGSPLHF. The full variable domain, in which reference TRBV7-2 and TRBJ1-6 provide the parts outside the CDR3, is GAGVSQSPSNKVTEKGKDVELRCDPISGHTALYWYRQSLGQGLEFLIYFQGNSAPDKSGLPSDRFSAERTGGSVSTLTIQRTQQEDSAVYLCASSLALGTGGSPLHFGNGTRLTVT.